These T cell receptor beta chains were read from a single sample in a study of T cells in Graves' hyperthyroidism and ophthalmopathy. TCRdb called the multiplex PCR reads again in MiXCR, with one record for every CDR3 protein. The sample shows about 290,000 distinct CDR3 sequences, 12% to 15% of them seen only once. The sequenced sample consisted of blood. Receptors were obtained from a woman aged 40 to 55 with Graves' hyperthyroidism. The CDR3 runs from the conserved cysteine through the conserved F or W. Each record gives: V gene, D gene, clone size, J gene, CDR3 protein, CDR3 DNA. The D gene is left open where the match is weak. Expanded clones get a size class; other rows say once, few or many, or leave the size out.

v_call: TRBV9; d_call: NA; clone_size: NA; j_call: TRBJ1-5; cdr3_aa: CASSRSLGNQPQHF; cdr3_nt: TGTGCCAGCAGTCGGTCTCTAGGCAATCAGCCCCAGCATTTT
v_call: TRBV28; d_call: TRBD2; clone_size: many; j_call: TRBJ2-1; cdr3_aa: CASSLAGAAYNEQFF; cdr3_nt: TGTGCCAGCAGTTTAGCGGGAGCCGCCTACAATGAGCAGTTCTTC
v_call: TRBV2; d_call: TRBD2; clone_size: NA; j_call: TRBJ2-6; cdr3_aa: CASSDEGAGGPWGANVLTF; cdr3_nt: TGTGCCAGCAGTGATGAAGGAGCGGGAGGGCCGTGGGGGGCCAACGTCCTGACTTTC
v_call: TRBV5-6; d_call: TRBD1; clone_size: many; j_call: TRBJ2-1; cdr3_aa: CASSFDRVKYNEQFF; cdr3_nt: TGTGCCAGCAGCTTCGACAGGGTAAAGTACAATGAGCAGTTCTTC
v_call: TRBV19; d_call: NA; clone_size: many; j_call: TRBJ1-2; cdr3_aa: CASRGRGTDYGYTF; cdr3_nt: TGTGCCAGTAGGGGCCGGGGGACGGACTATGGCTACACCTTC
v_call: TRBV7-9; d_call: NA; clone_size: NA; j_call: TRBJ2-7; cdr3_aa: CASSLAQGPYEQYF; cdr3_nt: TGTGCCAGCAGCTTGGCGCAGGGCCCCTACGAGCAGTACTTC
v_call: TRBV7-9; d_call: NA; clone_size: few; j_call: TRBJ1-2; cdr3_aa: CASSLQTGGELFGYTF; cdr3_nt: TGTGCCAGCAGCCTCCAGACAGGCGGGGAACTCTTTGGCTACACCTTC
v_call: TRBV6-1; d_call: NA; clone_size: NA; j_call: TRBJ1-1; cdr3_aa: CASKEGHLSRGNTEAFF; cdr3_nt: TGTGCCAGCAAAGAAGGACACTTATCCCGGGGAAACACTGAAGCTTTCTTT
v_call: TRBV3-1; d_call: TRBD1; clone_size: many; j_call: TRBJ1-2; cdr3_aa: CASSHGTGDGYTF; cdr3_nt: TGTGCCAGCAGCCACGGGACAGGGGATGGCTACACCTTC
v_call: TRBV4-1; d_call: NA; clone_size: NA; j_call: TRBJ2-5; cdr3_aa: CASSQVGKVETQYF; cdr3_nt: TGCGCCAGCAGCCAAGTGGGTAAAGTGGAGACCCAGTACTTC
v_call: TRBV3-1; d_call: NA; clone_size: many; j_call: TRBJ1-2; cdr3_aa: CASSSRRASFGYTF; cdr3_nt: TGTGCCAGCAGCTCTCGGCGGGCCTCCTTCGGCTACACCTTC
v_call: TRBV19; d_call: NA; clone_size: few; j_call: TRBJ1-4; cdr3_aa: CASNLVGEKLFF; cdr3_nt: TGTGCCAGTAATTTGGTTGGTGAAAAACTGTTTTTT
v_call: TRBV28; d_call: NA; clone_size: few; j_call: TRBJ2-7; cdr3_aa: CASTTTTPPHEQYF; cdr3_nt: TGTGCCAGCACCACTACGACTCCACCCCACGAGCAGTACTTC
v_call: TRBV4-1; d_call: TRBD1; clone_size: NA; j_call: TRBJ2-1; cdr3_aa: CASSQWDRGYNEQFF; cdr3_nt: TGCGCCAGCAGCCAATGGGACAGGGGATACAATGAGCAGTTCTTC
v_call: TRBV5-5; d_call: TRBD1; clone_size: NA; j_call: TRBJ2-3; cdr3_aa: CASSLGPRGRTDTQYF; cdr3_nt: TGTGCCAGCAGCTTGGGCCCCAGGGGGCGAACAGATACGCAGTATTTT
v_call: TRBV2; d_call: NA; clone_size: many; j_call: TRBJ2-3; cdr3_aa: CASTAYADTQYF; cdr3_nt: TGTGCCAGCACCGCCTACGCAGATACGCAGTATTTT
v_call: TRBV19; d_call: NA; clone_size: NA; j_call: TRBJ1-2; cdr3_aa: CASQETRHYGYTF; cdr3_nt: TGTGCCAGCCAAGAGACGCGACACTATGGCTACACCTTC
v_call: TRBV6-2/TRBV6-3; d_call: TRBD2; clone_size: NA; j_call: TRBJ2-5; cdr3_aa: CASSYTPGLAGGGRETQYF; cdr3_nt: TGTGCCAGCAGTTACACGCCAGGACTAGCGGGGGGGGGAAGGGAGACCCAGTACTTC
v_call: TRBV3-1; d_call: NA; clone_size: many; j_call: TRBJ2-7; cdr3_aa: CASSQGHEQYF; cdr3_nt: TGTGCCAGCAGCCAAGGCCACGAGCAGTACTTC
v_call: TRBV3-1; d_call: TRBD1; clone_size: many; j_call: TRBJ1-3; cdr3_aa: CASSQKGTGRNTIYF; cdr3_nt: TGTGCCAGCAGCCAAAAGGGGACAGGACGAAACACCATATATTTT
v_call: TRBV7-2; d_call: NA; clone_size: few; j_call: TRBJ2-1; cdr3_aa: CASSLIGILSNEQFF; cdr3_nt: TGTGCCAGCAGCTTAATAGGGATACTTAGCAATGAGCAGTTCTTC
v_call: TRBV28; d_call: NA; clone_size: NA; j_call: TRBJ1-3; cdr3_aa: CASSIGGNTIYF; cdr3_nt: TGTGCCAGCAGCATAGGAGGAAACACCATATATTTT
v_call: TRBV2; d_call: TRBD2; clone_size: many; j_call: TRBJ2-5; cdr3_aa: CASSPGLADQETQYF; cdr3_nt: TGTGCCAGCAGTCCCGGACTAGCGGACCAAGAGACCCAGTACTTC
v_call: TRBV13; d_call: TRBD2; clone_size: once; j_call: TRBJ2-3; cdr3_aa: CASSLGGSGRYTDTQYF; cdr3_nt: TGTGCCAGCAGCTTAGGGGGCAGCGGGAGATACACAGATACGCAGTATTTT
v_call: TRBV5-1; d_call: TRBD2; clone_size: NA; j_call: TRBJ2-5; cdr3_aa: CASSLGLAGAAETQYF; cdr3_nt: TGCGCCAGCAGCCTGGGACTAGCGGGAGCCGCGGAGACCCAGTACTTC
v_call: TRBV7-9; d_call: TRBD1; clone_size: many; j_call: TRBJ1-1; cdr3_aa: CASSVRQGGIAEAFF; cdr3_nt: TGTGCCAGCAGCGTGAGACAGGGCGGTATAGCTGAAGCTTTCTTT
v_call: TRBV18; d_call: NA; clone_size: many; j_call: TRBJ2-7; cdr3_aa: CASSPSTFEQYF; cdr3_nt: TGTGCCAGCTCACCATCGACCTTCGAGCAGTACTTC
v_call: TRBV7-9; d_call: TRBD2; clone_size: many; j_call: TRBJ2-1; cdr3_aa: CASSSTSGSYNEQFF; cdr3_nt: TGTGCCAGCAGCTCCACTAGCGGGTCCTACAATGAGCAGTTCTTC
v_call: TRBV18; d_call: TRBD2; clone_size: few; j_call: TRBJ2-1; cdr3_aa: CASSPLSGSALDEQFF; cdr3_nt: TGTGCCAGCTCACCCCTCAGCGGGAGTGCCCTCGATGAGCAGTTCTTC
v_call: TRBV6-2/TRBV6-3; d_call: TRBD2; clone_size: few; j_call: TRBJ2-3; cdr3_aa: CASSLSGALSGSWPDTQYF; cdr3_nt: TGTGCCAGCAGTTTATCGGGAGCCCTTAGCGGGAGCTGGCCAGATACGCAGTATTTT
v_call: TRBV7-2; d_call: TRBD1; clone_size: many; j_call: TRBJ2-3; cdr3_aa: CASSRSTGVGDTQYF; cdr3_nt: TGTGCCAGCAGCCGTTCGACAGGGGTTGGAGATACGCAGTATTTT
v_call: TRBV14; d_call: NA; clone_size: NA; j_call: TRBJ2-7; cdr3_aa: CASSPSGRFYEQYF; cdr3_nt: TGTGCCAGCAGCCCGTCGGGACGATTCTACGAGCAGTACTTC
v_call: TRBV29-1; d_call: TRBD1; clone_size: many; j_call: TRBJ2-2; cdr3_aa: CSVYRGAETGELFF; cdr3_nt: TGCAGCGTCTACAGGGGGGCGGAGACCGGGGAGCTGTTTTTT
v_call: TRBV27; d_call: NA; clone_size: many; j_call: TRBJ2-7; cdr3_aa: CASSFAGSSYEQYF; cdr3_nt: TGTGCCAGCAGTTTTGCCGGGAGCTCCTACGAGCAGTACTTC
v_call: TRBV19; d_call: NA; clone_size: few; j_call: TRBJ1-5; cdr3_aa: CASSIDAVQPQHF; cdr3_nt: TGTGCCAGTAGTATAGATGCAGTTCAGCCCCAGCATTTT
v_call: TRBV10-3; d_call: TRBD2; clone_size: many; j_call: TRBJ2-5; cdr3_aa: CAISESTSGRQETQYF; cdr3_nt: TGTGCCATCAGTGAGTCGACTAGCGGGAGGCAAGAGACCCAGTACTTC
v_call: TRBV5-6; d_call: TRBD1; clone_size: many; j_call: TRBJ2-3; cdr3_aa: CASSIDRGQVSDTQYF; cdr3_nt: TGTGCCAGCAGTATTGACAGGGGGCAGGTTTCAGATACGCAGTATTTT
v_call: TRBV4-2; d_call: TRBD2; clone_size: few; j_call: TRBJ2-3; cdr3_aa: CASSRLSGADTQYF; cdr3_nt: TGTGCCAGCAGCCGACTGAGCGGGGCAGATACGCAGTATTTT
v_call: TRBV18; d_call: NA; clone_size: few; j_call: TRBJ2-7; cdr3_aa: CASSPPGKVWEQYF; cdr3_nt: TGTGCCAGCTCACCACCGGGAAAGGTGTGGGAGCAGTACTTC
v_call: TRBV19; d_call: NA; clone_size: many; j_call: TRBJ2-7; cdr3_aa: CASSILFRPLVEQYF; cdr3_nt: TGTGCCAGTAGTATTTTGTTTCGGCCTCTGGTCGAGCAGTACTTC
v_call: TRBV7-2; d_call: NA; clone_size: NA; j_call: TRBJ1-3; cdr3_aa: CASSLEAAGNTIYF; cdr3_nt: TGTGCCAGCAGCTTAGAGGCCGCTGGAAACACCATATATTTT
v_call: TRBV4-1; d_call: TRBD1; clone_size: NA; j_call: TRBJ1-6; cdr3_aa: CASREGTGRRPLHF; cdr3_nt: TGCGCCAGCAGGGAAGGGACAGGTCGTCGACCCCTCCACTTT